Presented here are 11 T cell receptor beta chains from one specimen sequenced in a study of T cell repertoires in cytomegalovirus infection. MiXCR was run by TCRdb on the reads, yielding one entry per CDR3 protein. The table includes about 490,000 distinct CDR3 sequences, approximately 11% detected once. Sequenced sample: PBMCs. The receptor set was obtained from a human donor in good health (CMV status not recorded). Some clones in this sample may be carry-over from other donors' samples.

This clonotype was detected ten times or more. This sequence joins TRBV28 and TRBJ2-1, with TRBD2 matching over 14 bases. This CDR3 contains 15 residues. Trimming cost V 7 bases and J 7 bases; bases outside gene matches: 6. Germline V gene lookup returns CDR1 MDHEN and CDR2 SYDVKM. In DNA, the CDR3 is TGTGCCAGCACCCTCGGGACTAGCGGGAGAAATGAGCAGTTCTTC. It codes for CASTLGTSGRNEQFF.

This clonotype occurred many times. V is TRBV7-2 and J is TRBJ1-2, with D uncertain. Germline V lookup: CDR1 SGHTA, CDR2 FQGNSA. The ends were cut back, 1 base at V and 5 bases at J, with 20 bases in the middle. The CDR3 contains 17 residues. CDR3 region: CASSLGVPQGPVYGYTF. The CDR3 coding sequence is TGTGCCAGCAGCTTAGGGGTCCCGCAAGGCCCAGTATATGGCTACACCTTC.

This clonotype was seen at least ten times. The chain combines TRBV12-5 with TRBJ1-5; no firm D call. CDR3 size: 12 residues. The V and J ends lost 6 bases and 4 bases respectively, with 7 bases between them. Germline assignment: CDR1 LGHNT and CDR2 FRNRAP. The CDR3 DNA follows: TGTGCTAGTGGCGCTTCGAATCAGCCCCAGCATTTT. Protein product: CASGASNQPQHF.

This clonotype was picked up many times. The chain couples TRBV11-1 to TRBJ1-5, with a weak D call TRBD1 (5 bases). Per the germline V gene, CDR1 is SGHAT and CDR2 is FQDESV (reference sequence). CDR3 length: 13 amino acids. Between the trimmed V and J ends, which lost 3 bases and 5 bases, there was a span of 8 bases. DNA of the CDR3: TGTGCCAGCAGCTTGCAGGGAGATCAGCCCCAGCATTTT. Translated: CASSLQGDQPQHF.

This clonotype was seen repeatedly, ten times or more. The chain carries TRBV7-9 and TRBJ1-1, with unresolved D. This CDR3 has 14 amino acids. The germline V gene has CDR1 SEHNR and CDR2 FQNEAQ (reference sequence). The germline V and J ends were trimmed by 3 bases and 3 bases, with 11 bases remaining between them. CDR3 DNA: TGTGCCAGCAGCTTTAGGCACGGGGACACTGAAGCTTTCTTT. The encoded protein is CASSFRHGDTEAFF. Full variable domain (rest looked up from reference TRBV7-9 and TRBJ1-1): DTGVSQNPRHKITKRGQNVTFRCDPISEHNRLYWYRQTLGQGPEFLTYFQNEAQLEKSRLLSDRFSAERPKGSFSTLEIQRTEQGDSAMYLCASSFRHGDTEAFFGQGTRLTVV.

This clonotype was recorded many times. The chain uses TRBV29-1 and TRBJ2-2; TRBD2 aligns across 7 bases. From germline, CDR1 is SQVTM and CDR2 ANQGSEA. J was trimmed by 0 bases and V by 3 bases; bases with no gene match: 4. CDR3 length equals 15 residues. The CDR3 loop reads CSVEPGGSNTGELFF. The CDR3 coding sequence is TGCAGCGTTGAGCCGGGGGGATCGAACACCGGGGAGCTGTTTTTT.

This clonotype was detected only a few times. The chain links TRBV7-3 to TRBJ1-3; TRBD1 is a possible D gene (5 bases). V was cut by 3 bases and J by 6 bases, with 12 bases left in between. The CDR3 length is 14 residues. Germline V gene lookup returns CDR1 SGHTA and CDR2 FQGTGA. The CDR3 DNA follows: TGTGCCAGCAGCTTGTCGGGGCCACAAAACACCATATATTTT. Amino acids: CASSLSGPQNTIYF.

This clonotype has ten or more counts. This chain uses TRBV28 with TRBJ2-7; TRBD2 matches at 7 bases. Trimming took 8 bases from V and 2 from J; bases not matched to a gene: 12. This CDR3 has 15 amino acids. Germline-derived CDR1 and CDR2 are MDHEN and SYDVKM. The CDR3 reads CASSGGGRTPYEQYF. In DNA, the CDR3 is TGTGCCAGCTCTGGGGGAGGGAGGACGCCCTACGAGCAGTACTTC. The entire variable domain, with the rest obtained from reference TRBV28 and TRBJ2-7, is as follows: DVKVTQSSRYLVKRTGEKVFLECVQDMDHENMFWYRQDPGLGLRLIYFSYDVKMKEKGDIPEGYSVSREKKERFSLILESASTNQTSMYLCASSGGGRTPYEQYFGPGTRLTVT.

The V call is TRBV30, the J call TRBJ2-2; no clear D. The germline V and J ends were trimmed by 0 bases and 7 bases, with 6 bases remaining between them. The V gene's germline CDR1 is GTSNPN and CDR2 SVGIG (reference sequence). The CDR3 is 12 residues long. Here the CDR3 DNA reads TGTGCCTGGAGTGTACTCGGCGGGGAGCTGTTTTTT. Translated: CAWSVLGGELFF.

V gene TRBV23-1 combines with J gene TRBJ2-1; tentatively, D is TRBD2 (5 bases). TRBV23-1 is flagged as an ORF with uncertain function. This CDR3 is 18 amino acids long. Trimming took off 4 bases at V and 13 bases at J, with 32 bases between the two ends. The CDR3 loop is CASSPPLPGLEKREKQFF. In DNA, the CDR3 is TGCGCCAGCAGTCCCCCCCTGCCCGGACTGGAGAAACGCGAAAAACAGTTCTTC.

This clonotype was counted at least ten times. CDR3: CASSLAYGDTQYF. Here the CDR3 DNA reads TGTGCCAGCAGCTTAGCGTATGGGGATACGCAGTATTTT. V and J are TRBV7-6 and TRBJ2-3; the D is unclear. V lost 0 bases, J lost 6 bases, and 7 bases lay in between. The CDR3 sequence is 13 residues long. Germline V gene sequence: CDR1 SGHVS, CDR2 FNYEAQ. Supplemented by reference TRBV7-6 and TRBJ2-3, the full variable domain reads GAGVSQSPRYKVTKRGQDVALRCDPISGHVSLYWYRQALGQGPEFLTYFNYEAQQDKSGLPNDRFSAERPEGSISTLTIQRTEQRDSAMYRCASSLAYGDTQYFGPGTRLTVL.